This TCR beta chain was captured by sequencing in a study of early T cells in non-severe SARS-CoV-2 infection. Tagging with unique molecular identifiers was applied to individual cDNA molecules. TCRdb reprocessed the 5' RACE reads with MiXCR, giving one entry per CDR3 protein. The table records 90,000 to 100,000 distinct CDR3 sequences, over 10% of them present only once. V gave up 6 bases and J gave up 6 bases, with 17 bases separating them. Germline lookup yields CDR1 MRHNA and CDR2 SNTAGT. The CDR3 length is 14 residues. J is TRBJ1-1 and V is TRBV6-4; D call uncertain. The sample taken for sequencing was whole blood. The sequence derives from an adult who was a healthcare worker with PCR-confirmed SARS-CoV-2 infection or an uninfected control (not recorded which). CDR3 in DNA: TGTGCCAGCAGACCGGACGGGGAGAATGCTGAAGCTTTCTTT. Protein: CASRPDGENAEAFF.